The rows below give T cell receptor beta chains drawn from one sample of a study of T cells in Graves' hyperthyroidism and ophthalmopathy. TCRdb called the multiplex PCR reads again in MiXCR, with one record for every CDR3 protein. The profile shows hundreds of thousands of distinct CDR3 sequences, under 25% of them singletons. The source material was blood. These receptors all stem from a woman between 70 and 85 years old with Graves' ophthalmopathy. CDR3s include the opening cysteine and the closing phenylalanine or tryptophan. The D gene is left open where the match is weak.

cdr3_aa v_call d_call j_call
CASSRESAGFYQPQHF TRBV6-2/TRBV6-3 . TRBJ1-5
CSARVRAKFSPLHF TRBV20-1 . TRBJ1-6
CASSLGGRLAGRTDTQYF TRBV7-8 TRBD2 TRBJ2-3
CASSYSFGDSPLHF TRBV6-6 . TRBJ1-6
CASSLTRDGQETQYF TRBV6-1 . TRBJ2-5
CASRWGAGELFF TRBV28 . TRBJ2-2
CASSLVQGASNEQFF TRBV11-2 TRBD1 TRBJ2-1
CASAPGGASSYNEQFF TRBV5-1 TRBD2 TRBJ2-1
CASNLRYMNTEAFF TRBV5-1 . TRBJ1-1
CASSVGGGSYNEQFF TRBV9 . TRBJ2-1
CASSLGGQGFYEQYF TRBV7-8 TRBD1 TRBJ2-7
CASSSTGPSSYNEQFF TRBV11-2 . TRBJ2-1
CASTPLAGGPGETQYF TRBV7-9 TRBD2 TRBJ2-5
CASSQRDTKETQYF TRBV5-1 . TRBJ2-5
CATTGTSQETQYF TRBV10-3 TRBD1 TRBJ2-5
CASSLGGVDQPQHF TRBV5-6 . TRBJ1-5
CASRASGMRDNEQFF TRBV12-3/TRBV12-4 TRBD2 TRBJ2-1
CASTIGTHPNEQFF TRBV10-2 . TRBJ2-1